This T cell receptor beta chain was sequenced in a study of control samples from healthy donors and cancer patients. The CDR3 contains 13 residues. Germline CDR1 MDHEN, CDR2 SYDVKM. Generated by immunoSEQ multiplex PCR, the TCRdb table keeps only in-frame clones and is missing some. The sample has about 250,000 clones; 82% are singletons. The chain uses TRBV28 and TRBJ2-7; D tentatively fits TRBD1 or TRBD2 (5 bases each). Sequencing was done on a sample of PBMCs. The sequence derives from a woman in her fifties or sixties with lung cancer. CDR3 protein: CATTGRLTYEQYF. CDR3 DNA: TGTGCAACGACGGGACGGCTCACCTACGAGCAGTACTTC.